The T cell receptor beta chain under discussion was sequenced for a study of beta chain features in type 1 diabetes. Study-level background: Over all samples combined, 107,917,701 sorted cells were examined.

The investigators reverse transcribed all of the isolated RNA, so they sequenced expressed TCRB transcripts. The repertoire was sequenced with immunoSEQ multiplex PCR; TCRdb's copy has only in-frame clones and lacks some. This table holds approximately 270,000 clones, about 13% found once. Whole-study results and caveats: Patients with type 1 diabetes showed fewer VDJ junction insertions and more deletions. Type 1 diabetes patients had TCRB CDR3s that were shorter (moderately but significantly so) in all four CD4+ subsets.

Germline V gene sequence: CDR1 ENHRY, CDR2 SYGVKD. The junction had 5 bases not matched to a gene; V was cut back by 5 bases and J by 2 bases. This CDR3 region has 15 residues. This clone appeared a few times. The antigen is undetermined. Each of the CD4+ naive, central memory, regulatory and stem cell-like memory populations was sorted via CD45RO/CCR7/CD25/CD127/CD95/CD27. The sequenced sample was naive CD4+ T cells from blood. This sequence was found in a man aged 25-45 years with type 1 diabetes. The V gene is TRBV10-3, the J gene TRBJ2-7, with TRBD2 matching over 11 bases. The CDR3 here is CAISPTSGGTYEQYF. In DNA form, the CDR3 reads TGTGCCATCAGTCCCACTAGCGGGGGCACCTACGAGCAGTACTTC.